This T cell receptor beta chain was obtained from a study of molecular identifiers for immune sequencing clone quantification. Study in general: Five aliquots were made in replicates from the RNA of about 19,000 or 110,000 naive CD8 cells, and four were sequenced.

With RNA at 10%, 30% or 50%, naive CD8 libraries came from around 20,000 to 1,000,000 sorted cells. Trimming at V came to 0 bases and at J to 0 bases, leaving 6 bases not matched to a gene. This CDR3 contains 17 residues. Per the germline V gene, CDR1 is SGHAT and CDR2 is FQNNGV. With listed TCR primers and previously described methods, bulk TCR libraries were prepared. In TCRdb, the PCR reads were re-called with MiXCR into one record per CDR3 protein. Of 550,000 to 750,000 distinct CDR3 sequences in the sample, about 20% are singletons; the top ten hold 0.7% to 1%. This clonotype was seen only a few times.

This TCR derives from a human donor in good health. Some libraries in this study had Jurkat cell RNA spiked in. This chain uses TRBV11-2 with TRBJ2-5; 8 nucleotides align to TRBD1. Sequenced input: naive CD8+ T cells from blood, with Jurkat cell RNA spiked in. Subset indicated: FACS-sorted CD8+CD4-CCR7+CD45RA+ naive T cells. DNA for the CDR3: TGTGCCAGCAGCTTAGATGGGGACAGGAGCAACCAAGAGACCCAGTACTTC. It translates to CASSLDGDRSNQETQYF.